This record concerns one TCR beta chain sequence. The entry originates in a study of blood T cell repertoires in COVID-19. The repertoire was sequenced with immunoSEQ multiplex PCR; TCRdb's copy has only in-frame clones and lacks some. The sample lists over 200,000 clones; about 86% were seen once. The V gene's germline CDR1 is KGHSH and CDR2 LQKENI. The germline V and J ends were trimmed by 2 bases and 2 bases, with 8 bases remaining between them. The CDR3 loop spans 14 amino acids. The clonotype comes from a man aged 55 to 70 who had recovered from COVID-19. V and J are TRBV18 and TRBJ2-3; D perhaps matches TRBD1 (6 bases). Sequencing was performed on peripheral blood. The CDR3 spells CASSPGGFTDTQYF. The CDR3 DNA follows: TGTGCCAGCTCACCAGGGGGCTTCACAGATACGCAGTATTTT.